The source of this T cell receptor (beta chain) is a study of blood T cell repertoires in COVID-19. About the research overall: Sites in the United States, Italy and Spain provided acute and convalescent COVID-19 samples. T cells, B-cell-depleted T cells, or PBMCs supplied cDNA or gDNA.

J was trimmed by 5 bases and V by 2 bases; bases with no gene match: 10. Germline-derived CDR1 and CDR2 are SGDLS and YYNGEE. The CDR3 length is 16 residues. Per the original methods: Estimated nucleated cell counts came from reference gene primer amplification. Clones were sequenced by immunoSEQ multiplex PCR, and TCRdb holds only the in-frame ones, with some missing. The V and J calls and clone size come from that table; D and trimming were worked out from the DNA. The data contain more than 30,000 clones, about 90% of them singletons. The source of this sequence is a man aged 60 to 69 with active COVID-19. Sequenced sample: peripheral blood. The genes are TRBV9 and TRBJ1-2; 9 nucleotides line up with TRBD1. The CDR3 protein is CASSVNLDRGGYGYTF. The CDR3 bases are TGTGCCAGCAGCGTCAACCTGGACAGGGGCGGGTATGGCTACACCTTC. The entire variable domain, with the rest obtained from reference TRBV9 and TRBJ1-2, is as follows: DSGVTQTPKHLITATGQRVTLRCSPRSGDLSVYWYQQSLDQGLQFLIQYYNGEERAKGNILERFSAQQFPDLHSELNLSSLELGDSALYFCASSVNLDRGGYGYTFGSGTRLTVV.